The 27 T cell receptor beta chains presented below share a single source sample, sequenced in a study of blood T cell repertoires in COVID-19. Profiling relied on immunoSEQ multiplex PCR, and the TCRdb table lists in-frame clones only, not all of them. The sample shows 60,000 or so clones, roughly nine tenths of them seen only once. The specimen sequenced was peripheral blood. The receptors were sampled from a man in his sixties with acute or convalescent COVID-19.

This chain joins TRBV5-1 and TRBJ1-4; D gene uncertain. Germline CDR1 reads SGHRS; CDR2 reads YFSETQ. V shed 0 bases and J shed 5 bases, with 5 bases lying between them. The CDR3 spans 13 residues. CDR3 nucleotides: TGCGCCAGCAGCTTGGCTGAGAATGAAAAACTGTTTTTT. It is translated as CASSLAENEKLFF.

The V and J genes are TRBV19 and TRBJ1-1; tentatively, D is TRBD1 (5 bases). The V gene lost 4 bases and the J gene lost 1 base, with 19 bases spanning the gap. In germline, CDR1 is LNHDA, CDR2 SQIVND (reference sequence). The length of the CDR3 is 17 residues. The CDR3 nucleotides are TGTGCCAGTAGTACTATTAAGGGACTCTCGTCGAACACTGAAGCTTTCTTT. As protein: CASSTIKGLSSNTEAFF.

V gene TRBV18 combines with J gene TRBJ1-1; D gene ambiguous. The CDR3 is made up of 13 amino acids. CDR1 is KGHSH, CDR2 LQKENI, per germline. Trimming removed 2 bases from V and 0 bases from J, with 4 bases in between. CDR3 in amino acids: CASSPTLNTEAFF. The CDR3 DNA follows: TGTGCCAGCTCACCAACTCTGAACACTGAAGCTTTCTTT.

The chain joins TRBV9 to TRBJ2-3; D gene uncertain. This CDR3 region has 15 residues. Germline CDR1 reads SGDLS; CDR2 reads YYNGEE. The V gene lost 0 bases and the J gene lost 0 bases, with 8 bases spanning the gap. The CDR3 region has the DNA TGTGCCAGCAGCGTAGACGCGCCTAGCACAGATACGCAGTATTTT. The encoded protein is CASSVDAPSTDTQYF.

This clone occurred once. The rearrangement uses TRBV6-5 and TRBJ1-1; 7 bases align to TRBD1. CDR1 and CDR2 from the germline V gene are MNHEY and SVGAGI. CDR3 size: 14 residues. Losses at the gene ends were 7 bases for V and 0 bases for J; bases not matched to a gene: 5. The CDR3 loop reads CASNRQGLNTEAFF. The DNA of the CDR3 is TGTGCCAGCAATAGACAGGGATTGAACACTGAAGCTTTCTTT.

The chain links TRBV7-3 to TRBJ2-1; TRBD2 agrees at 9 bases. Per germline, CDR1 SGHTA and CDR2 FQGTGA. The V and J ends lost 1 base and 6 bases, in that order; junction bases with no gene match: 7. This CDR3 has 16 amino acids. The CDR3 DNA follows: TGTGCCAGCAGCTTAAAGGGTAGCGGGGGATTCAATGAGCAGTTCTTC. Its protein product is CASSLKGSGGFNEQFF.

CDR3 sequence (DNA): TGTGCCAGCAGCCCGGGAGGGGCTAGCTCCTATAATTCACCCCTCCACTTT. Translation gives CASSPGGASSYNSPLHF. The V call is TRBV5-4, the J call TRBJ1-6, with D possibly TRBD1 on 5 matching bases. This CDR3 spans 17 amino acids. V lost 4 bases and J 0 bases, leaving 14 bases between the germline ends. Germline CDR1 SGHNT, CDR2 YYREEE (reference sequence).

CDR3 sequence: CASSPGQGIDSNQPQHF. CDR3 sequence (DNA): TGTGCCAGCTCACCGGGACAGGGTATTGACAGCAATCAGCCCCAGCATTTT. The V gene is TRBV18, the J gene TRBJ1-5, with 9 positions matching TRBD1. The germline gives CDR1 KGHSH, CDR2 LQKENI. With V trimmed by 3 bases and J by 1 base, 7 bases remained unmatched. This CDR3 contains 17 residues. The full variable domain, its missing parts supplied by reference TRBV18 and TRBJ1-5, is NAGVMQNPRHLVRRRGQEARLRCSPMKGHSHVYWYRQLPEEGLKFMVYLQKENIIDESGMPKERFSAEFPKEGPSILRIQQVVRGDSAAYFCASSPGQGIDSNQPQHFGDGTRLSIL.

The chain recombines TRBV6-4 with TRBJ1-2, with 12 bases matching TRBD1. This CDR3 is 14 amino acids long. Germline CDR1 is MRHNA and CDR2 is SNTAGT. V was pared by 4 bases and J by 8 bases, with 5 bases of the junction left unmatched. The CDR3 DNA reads TGTGCCAGCAGTGCGGGACAGGGGGCTAGAGGCTACACCTTC. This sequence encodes CASSAGQGARGYTF.

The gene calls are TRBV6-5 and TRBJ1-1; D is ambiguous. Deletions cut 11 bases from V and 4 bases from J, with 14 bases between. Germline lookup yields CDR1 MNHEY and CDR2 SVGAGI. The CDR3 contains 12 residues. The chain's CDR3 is CAASRPGTEAFF. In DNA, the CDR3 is TGTGCCGCTAGTAGGCCCGGCACTGAAGCTTTCTTT.

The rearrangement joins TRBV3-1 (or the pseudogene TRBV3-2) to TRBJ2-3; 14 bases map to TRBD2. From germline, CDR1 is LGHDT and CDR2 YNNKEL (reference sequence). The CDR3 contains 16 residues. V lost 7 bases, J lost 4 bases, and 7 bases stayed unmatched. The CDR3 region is CASTLGTSGGSDTQYF. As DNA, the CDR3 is TGTGCCAGCACCCTTGGGACTAGCGGGGGATCAGATACGCAGTATTTT.

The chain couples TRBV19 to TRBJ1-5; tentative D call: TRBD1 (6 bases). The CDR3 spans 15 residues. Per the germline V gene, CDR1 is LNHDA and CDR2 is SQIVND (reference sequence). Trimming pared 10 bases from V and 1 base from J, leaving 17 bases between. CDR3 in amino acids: CATGAQGTSNQPQHF. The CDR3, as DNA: TGTGCCACGGGCGCACAGGGAACGAGCAATCAGCCCCAGCATTTT.

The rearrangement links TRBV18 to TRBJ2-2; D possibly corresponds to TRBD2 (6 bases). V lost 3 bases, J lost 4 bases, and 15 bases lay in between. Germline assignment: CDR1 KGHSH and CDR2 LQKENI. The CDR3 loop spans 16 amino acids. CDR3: CASSPVEGRSTGELFF. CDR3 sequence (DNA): TGTGCCAGCTCACCCGTGGAGGGCCGGAGCACCGGGGAGCTGTTTTTT. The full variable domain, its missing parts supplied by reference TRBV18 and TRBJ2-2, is NAGVMQNPRHLVRRRGQEARLRCSPMKGHSHVYWYRQLPEEGLKFMVYLQKENIIDESGMPKERFSAEFPKEGPSILRIQQVVRGDSAAYFCASSPVEGRSTGELFFGEGSRLTVL.

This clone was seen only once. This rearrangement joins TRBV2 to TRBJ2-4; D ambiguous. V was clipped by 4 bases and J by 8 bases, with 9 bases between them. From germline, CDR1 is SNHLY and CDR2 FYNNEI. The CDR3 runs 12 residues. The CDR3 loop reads CASSVSQDIQYF. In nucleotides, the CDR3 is TGTGCCAGCAGTGTTAGTCAGGACATTCAGTACTTC.

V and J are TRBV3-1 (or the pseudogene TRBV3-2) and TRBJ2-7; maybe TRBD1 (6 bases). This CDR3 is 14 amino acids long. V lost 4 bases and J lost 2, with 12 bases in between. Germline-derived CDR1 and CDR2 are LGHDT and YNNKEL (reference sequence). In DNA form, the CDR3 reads TGTGCCAGCAGCCCACCTGGGGGCGCCTACGAGCAGTACTTC. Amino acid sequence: CASSPPGGAYEQYF.

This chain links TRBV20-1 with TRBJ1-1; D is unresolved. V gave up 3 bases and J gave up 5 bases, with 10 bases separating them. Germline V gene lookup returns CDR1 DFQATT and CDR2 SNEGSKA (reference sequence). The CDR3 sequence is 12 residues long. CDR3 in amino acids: CSASKGSTEAFF. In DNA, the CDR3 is TGCAGTGCTAGTAAAGGGAGTACTGAAGCTTTCTTT.

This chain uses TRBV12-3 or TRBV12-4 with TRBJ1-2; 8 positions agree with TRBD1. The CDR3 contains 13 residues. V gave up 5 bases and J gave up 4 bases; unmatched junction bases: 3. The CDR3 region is CASSGDRPYGYTF. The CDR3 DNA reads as TGTGCCAGCAGTGGGGACAGGCCCTATGGCTACACCTTC.

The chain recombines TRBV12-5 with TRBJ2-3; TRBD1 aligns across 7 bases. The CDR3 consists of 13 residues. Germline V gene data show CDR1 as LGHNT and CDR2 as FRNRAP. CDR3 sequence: CATSEGAPDTQYF. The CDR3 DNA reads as TGTGCCACATCTGAGGGGGCGCCAGATACGCAGTATTTT.

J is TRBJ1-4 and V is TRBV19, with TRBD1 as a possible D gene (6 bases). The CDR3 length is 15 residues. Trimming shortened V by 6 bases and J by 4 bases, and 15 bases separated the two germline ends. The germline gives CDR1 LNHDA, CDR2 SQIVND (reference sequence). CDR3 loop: CASSPRDTDNEKLFF. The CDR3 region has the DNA TGTGCCAGTAGCCCACGGGACACCGATAATGAAAAACTGTTTTTT.

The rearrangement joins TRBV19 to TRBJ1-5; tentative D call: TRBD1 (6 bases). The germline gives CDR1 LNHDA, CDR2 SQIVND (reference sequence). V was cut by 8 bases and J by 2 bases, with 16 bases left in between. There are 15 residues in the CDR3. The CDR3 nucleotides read TGTGCCAGTGGAACAGGGCTGGAGGGCAATCAGCCCCAGCATTTT. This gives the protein CASGTGLEGNQPQHF. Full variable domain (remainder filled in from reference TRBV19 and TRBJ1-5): DGGITQSPKYLFRKEGQNVTLSCEQNLNHDAMYWYRQDPGQGLRLIYYSQIVNDFQKGDIAEGYSVSREKKESFPLTVTSAQKNPTAFYLCASGTGLEGNQPQHFGDGTRLSIL.

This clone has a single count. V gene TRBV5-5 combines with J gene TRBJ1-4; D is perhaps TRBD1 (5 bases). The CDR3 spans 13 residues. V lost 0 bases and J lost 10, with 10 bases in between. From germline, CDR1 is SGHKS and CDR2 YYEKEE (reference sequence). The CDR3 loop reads CASSLEAGIKLFF. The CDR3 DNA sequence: TGTGCCAGCAGCTTGGAGGCAGGGATAAAACTGTTTTTT.

CDR3 DNA sequence: TGTGCCAGCAGTGTGGACGGGGGGCATTACAATGAGCAGTTCTTC. Residues: CASSVDGGHYNEQFF. This sequence joins TRBV6-4 and TRBJ2-1, with D perhaps TRBD2 (7 bases). Germline CDR1 reads MRHNA; CDR2 reads SNTAGT. V lost 4 bases, J lost 4 bases, and 14 bases lay in between. This CDR3 comprises 15 residues.

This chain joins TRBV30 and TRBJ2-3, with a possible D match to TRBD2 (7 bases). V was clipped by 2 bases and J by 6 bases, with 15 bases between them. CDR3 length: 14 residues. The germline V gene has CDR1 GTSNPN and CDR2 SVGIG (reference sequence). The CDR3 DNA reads TGTGCCTGGAGTTTAGGGGGGGCATCGGATACGCAGTATTTT. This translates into CAWSLGGASDTQYF.

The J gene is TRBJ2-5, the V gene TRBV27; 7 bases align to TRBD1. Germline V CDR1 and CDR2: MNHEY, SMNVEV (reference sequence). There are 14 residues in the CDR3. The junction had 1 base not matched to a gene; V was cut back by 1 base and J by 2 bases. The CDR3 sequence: CASSLWDRQETQYF. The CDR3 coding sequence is TGTGCCAGCAGTTTATGGGACAGACAAGAGACCCAGTACTTC.

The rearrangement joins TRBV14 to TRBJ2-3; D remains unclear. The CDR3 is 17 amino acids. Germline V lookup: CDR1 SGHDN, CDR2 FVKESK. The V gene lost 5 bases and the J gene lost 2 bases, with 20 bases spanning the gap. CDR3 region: CASSSLAVLRYTDTQYF. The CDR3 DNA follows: TGTGCCAGCAGCTCGTTAGCCGTCCTCCGGTACACAGATACGCAGTATTTT.

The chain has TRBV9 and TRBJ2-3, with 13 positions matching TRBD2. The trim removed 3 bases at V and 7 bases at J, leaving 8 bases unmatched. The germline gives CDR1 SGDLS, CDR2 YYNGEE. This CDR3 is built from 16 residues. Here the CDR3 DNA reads TGTGCCAGCAGCGAACTAGCGGGGGGGCCTTGGAATACGCAGTATTTT. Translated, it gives CASSELAGGPWNTQYF.

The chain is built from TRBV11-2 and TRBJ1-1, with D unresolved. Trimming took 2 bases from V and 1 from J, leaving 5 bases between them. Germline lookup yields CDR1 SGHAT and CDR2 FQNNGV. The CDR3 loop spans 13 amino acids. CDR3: CASSLFRNTEAFF. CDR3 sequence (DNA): TGTGCCAGCAGCTTATTTCGGAACACTGAAGCTTTCTTT.